The 5 T cell receptor beta chains presented below share a single source sample, sequenced in a study of OX40 agonist ivuxolimab in advanced cancers. Clones were sequenced by immunoSEQ multiplex PCR, and TCRdb holds only the in-frame ones, with some missing. The sample holds just under 80,000 clones, 89% seen once. The sequences come from CD4+ or CD8+ T cells sorted from blood, collected in a trial of the OX40 agonist ivuxolimab. These receptors were taken from an adult with an advanced solid tumor such as melanoma, head and neck, liver or kidney cancer.

The chain's CDR3 is CASEGQGTEAFF. In nucleotides, the CDR3 is TGCGCCAGCGAAGGGCAGGGCACTGAAGCTTTCTTT. The chain joins TRBV5-1 to TRBJ1-1; a possible D gene is TRBD1 (5 bases). The CDR3 runs to 12 residues. Trimming left V 7 bases short and J 4 bases short, with 11 bases between. Germline CDR1 reads SGHRS; CDR2 reads YFSETQ. The full variable domain, completed using reference TRBV5-1 and TRBJ1-1, is KAGVTQTPRYLIKTRGQQVTLSCSPISGHRSVSWYQQTPGQGLQFLFEYFSETQRNKGNFPGRFSGRQFSNSRSEMNVSTLELGDSALYLCASEGQGTEAFFGQGTRLTVV.

This clone was seen only a few times. The chain combines TRBV13 with TRBJ2-1; 14 bases line up with TRBD2. The trim removed 4 bases at V and 0 bases at J, leaving 8 bases unmatched. CDR1 PRHDT and CDR2 FYEKMQ come from the germline V gene (reference sequence). The CDR3 loop spans 19 amino acids. The CDR3 sequence: CASSSQTSGRVSSYNEQFF. CDR3 sequence (DNA): TGTGCCAGCAGCTCTCAGACTAGCGGGAGGGTTAGCTCCTACAATGAGCAGTTCTTC.

The chain employs TRBV6-5 and TRBJ2-7, with unresolved D. The CDR3 totals 14 residues. Germline loops: CDR1 MNHEY, CDR2 SVGAGI. The ends were cut back, 7 bases at V and 2 bases at J, with 15 bases in the middle. The CDR3 protein is CASNRYPAAYEQYF. Written as DNA, the CDR3 is TGTGCCAGCAATAGGTACCCGGCAGCCTACGAGCAGTACTTC.

This clone was recorded a few times. The chain couples TRBV15 to TRBJ2-7; D is perhaps TRBD1 or TRBD2 (6 bases each). This CDR3 spans 13 amino acids. CDR1 LNHNV and CDR2 YYDKDF come from the germline V gene (reference sequence). V was pared by 4 bases and J by 9 bases, with 16 bases between. CDR3 residues: CATSTSGALGQYF. The CDR3 bases are TGTGCCACCAGCACCTCGGGGGCCCTGGGGCAGTACTTC.

The chain has TRBV10-2 and TRBJ2-3; no reliable D call. The ends were cut back, 6 bases at V and 2 bases at J, with 6 bases in the middle. Germline V CDR1 and CDR2: WSHSY, SAAADI. This CDR3 has 12 residues. This CDR3 reads CASRDHTDTQYF. CDR3 in DNA: TGCGCCAGCAGGGACCACACAGATACGCAGTATTTT.